The T cell receptor beta chain described here comes from a study of shared clonotypes between healthy human individuals. Sequenced by immunoSEQ multiplex PCR; TCRdb stores in-frame clones only, minus some. The repertoire holds 2 million to 2.5 million clones, with roughly 93% as singletons. The CDR3 runs to 14 residues. The V and J ends lost 6 bases and 5 bases, in that order; junction bases with no gene match: 9. Germline V lookup: CDR1 KGHSH, CDR2 LQKENI. This clone was counted a single time. Antigen: not known. Study-wide results and caveats: Some clonotypes were shared by all four sorted-subset donors, while others were not shared. The non-shared ones had lower generation probabilities than the shared ones.

The sequence derives from a man in his late teens or twenties in good health. Some clones in this sample may be carry-over from other donors' samples. V is TRBV18 and J is TRBJ1-1; TRBD1 matches 7 bases. The material sequenced was naive CD4+ T cells from PBMCs. The subset denotes: CD45RA+ positively selected. As DNA, the CDR3 is TGTGCCAGCTCCAGGGGGAACCCGGGGACTGAAGCTTTCTTT. It encodes CASSRGNPGTEAFF.